The next 14 T cell receptor beta chains were all read from a single sample in a study of identical twins (dated by TCRdb to 2016 to 2017). The library relied on 5' RACE. The sequencing machine was an Illumina HiSeq 2000. The public reads were quality trimmed at Q25 with fastp and then assembled into clones with MiXCR by TCRdb, keeping productive beta chains. CDR3 protein duplicates are merged, each entry listing the most common genes and DNA. A total of approximately 630,000 distinct CDR3 sequences appear in this sample, around 7.5% of them only once. The ten largest make up roughly 1.5% of the sample. These data were also filed under a second study, of yellow fever vaccine responses in identical twins.

Specimen: PBMCs. Source of these receptors: a woman younger than 35 in good health.

This clonotype was counted a few times. The chain joins TRBV11-2 to TRBJ2-1; D is unresolved. This CDR3 is 15 amino acids long. V was pared by 2 bases and J by 1 base, with 9 bases between. Germline assignment: CDR1 SGHAT and CDR2 FQNNGV. The CDR3 reads CASSLLIGSYNEQFF. DNA for the CDR3: TGTGCCAGCAGCTTATTGATCGGATCCTACAATGAGCAGTTCTTC.

J is TRBJ1-2 and V is TRBV6-1, with D possibly being TRBD1 (5 bases). This CDR3 is built from 13 residues. Germline V lookup: CDR1 MNHNS, CDR2 SASEGT. Trimming took 7 bases from V and 7 from J, leaving 16 bases between them. The CDR3 protein is CASMEASQGGYTF. DNA of the CDR3: TGTGCCAGCATGGAGGCCAGTCAGGGTGGCTACACCTTC.

The chain links TRBV7-6 to TRBJ1-5, with D possibly being TRBD1 (6 bases). V was clipped by 2 bases and J by 9 bases, with 14 bases between them. The CDR3 consists of 14 residues. CDR1 SGHVS and CDR2 FNYEAQ come from the germline V gene. CDR3 in DNA: TGTGCCAGCAGCTTAACCGGACAGTCTCGGCCCCAGCATTTT. Translation gives CASSLTGQSRPQHF. Based on the CDR3 plus reference TRBV7-6 and TRBJ1-5, the full variable domain is GAGVSQSPRYKVTKRGQDVALRCDPISGHVSLYWYRQALGQGPEFLTYFNYEAQQDKSGLPNDRFSAERPEGSISTLTIQRTEQRDSAMYRCASSLTGQSRPQHFGDGTRLSIL.

This chain connects TRBV6-1 to TRBJ2-2; 13 nucleotides agree with TRBD2. V was clipped by 7 bases and J by 7 bases; unmatched bases: 15. CDR1 is MNHNS, CDR2 SASEGT, per germline. This CDR3 spans 18 amino acids. The DNA for the CDR3 is TGTGCCAGCACGTCTGGCCCCGGACTAGCGGGAGCAGGCGGGGAGCTGTTTTTT. Amino acids: CASTSGPGLAGAGGELFF.

The chain couples TRBV4-1 to TRBJ2-1; 10 bases are shared with TRBD2. Germline CDR1 is MGHRA and CDR2 is YSYEKL. This CDR3 has 15 amino acids. The ends lost 5 bases at V and 5 bases at J; junction bases unmatched: 6. In nucleotides, the CDR3 is TGCGCCAGCAGCATCACTAGCGGGGCCCACAATGAGCAGTTCTTC. Amino acid sequence: CASSITSGAHNEQFF.

This clonotype was picked up a small number of times. This chain links TRBV12-3 or TRBV12-4 with TRBJ2-7; 7 bases are a match to TRBD1. With 5 bases clipped from V and 2 bases from J, the junction kept 3 bases outside the gene matches. This CDR3 contains 13 residues. As DNA, the CDR3 is TGTGCCAGCAGTCGGGACAGCCCCTACGAGCAGTACTTC. Its protein is CASSRDSPYEQYF.

The chain carries TRBV11-2 and TRBJ2-5; TRBD2 matches at 11 bases. The CDR3 consists of 17 residues. CDR1 is SGHAT, CDR2 FQNNGV, per germline. V shed 5 bases and J 2 bases; nucleotides not matched to a gene: 10. The CDR3 protein is CASSPHLLAGEQETQYF. CDR3 coding DNA: TGTGCCAGCAGCCCGCACCTACTAGCGGGGGAACAAGAGACCCAGTACTTC.

There are many counts of this clonotype. V and J are TRBV6-1 and TRBJ2-3; D not certain. The CDR3 runs to 15 residues. Germline CDR1 reads MNHNS; CDR2 reads SASEGT. V lost 6 bases to trimming and J lost 0 bases, with 13 bases between them. The CDR3 loop is CASSPHIYSTDTQYF. CDR3 in DNA: TGTGCCAGCAGCCCACACATATATAGCACAGATACGCAGTATTTT.

This clonotype was counted between two and nine times. Its ends do not fully match the called genes, so a read error is possible. The chain is built from TRBV28 and TRBJ2-4, with 7 nucleotides matching TRBD2. The length of the CDR3 is 12 residues. Germline CDR1 and CDR2: MDHEN and SYDVKM. CDR3 in amino acids: CASSLSGLVMSF. CDR3 nucleotide sequence: TGTGCCAGCAGTTTATCTGGACTAGTAATGAGCTTC.

This clonotype was observed a few times. This rearrangement joins TRBV12-3 or TRBV12-4 to TRBJ2-3; tentative D call: TRBD1 (5 bases). CDR3 length: 15 amino acids. Trimming stripped 6 bases from V and 1 base from J, with 14 bases between. The CDR3 is CASSYDRRRTDTQYF. The CDR3, as DNA: TGTGCCAGCAGCTACGACAGACGACGCACAGATACGCAGTATTTT.

This clonotype was observed many times. The CDR3 region is CASSFEGSSLTDTQYF. DNA of the CDR3: TGTGCCAGCAGTTTTGAGGGCTCATCGTTGACAGATACGCAGTATTTT. The chain carries TRBV28 and TRBJ2-3, with D possibly being TRBD2 (5 bases). Per the germline V gene, CDR1 is MDHEN and CDR2 is SYDVKM. The CDR3 totals 16 residues. V was clipped by 3 bases and J by 3 bases, with 16 bases between them. Based on the CDR3 plus reference TRBV28 and TRBJ2-3, the full variable domain is DVKVTQSSRYLVKRTGEKVFLECVQDMDHENMFWYRQDPGLGLRLIYFSYDVKMKEKGDIPEGYSVSREKKERFSLILESASTNQTSMYLCASSFEGSSLTDTQYFGPGTRLTVL.

This chain uses TRBV6-1 with TRBJ1-3, with a weak D call TRBD1 (5 bases). Germline lookup yields CDR1 MNHNS and CDR2 SASEGT. This CDR3 is built from 15 residues. The V end was cut by 6 bases, the J end by 9 bases, with 21 bases between. The DNA for the CDR3 is TGTGCCAGCAGGCCCTCGTCAACCCCGGGGGGCACCATATATTTT. Its translation is CASRPSSTPGGTIYF.

The genes are TRBV4-1 and TRBJ2-2; TRBD1 agrees at 8 bases. In germline, CDR1 is MGHRA, CDR2 YSYEKL. The CDR3 is 17 amino acids. Unmatched junction bases numbered 8, after V lost 0 bases and J lost 5 bases. CDR3 bases: TGCGCCAGCAGCCAAGACAACCTGGACAGGGCAACCGGGGAGCTGTTTTTT. Amino acid sequence: CASSQDNLDRATGELFF.

This clonotype was seen only a few times. The chain recombines TRBV12-3 or TRBV12-4 with TRBJ1-3; no firm D call. The germline V and J ends were trimmed by 6 bases and 5 bases, with 20 bases remaining between them. This CDR3 comprises 16 residues. The CDR3 nucleotides are TGTGCCAGCAGGCCCGGGGATTTCAAGCGACGAAACACCATATATTTT. Its protein product is CASRPGDFKRRNTIYF.